The TCR beta chain described here comes from a study of shared clonotypes between healthy human individuals. Regarding the study as a whole: The diversity represented, both genetic and in exposure history, was limited by few donors. As a rule, naive subsets had a larger estimated richness than memory subsets. In several donors, about 5% of naive CD4 clonotypes appeared in common. Clonotype sharing levels among donors were expected to vary with sequencing depth.

The V and J ends lost 0 bases and 2 bases respectively, with 10 bases between them. Germline V gene sequence: CDR1 LGHNT, CDR2 FRNRAP. The CDR3 contains 15 residues. Clones were sequenced by immunoSEQ multiplex PCR, and TCRdb holds only the in-frame ones, with some missing. The sample lists about 1 million clones, more than 65% occurring once. With respect to this clone: Its antigen remains unidentified.

This sequence originates from a young man in good health. The genes are TRBV12-5 and TRBJ2-5, with TRBD2 as a possible D gene (5 bases). Sequencing was carried out using memory CD4+ T cells sorted from blood. Subset reported: CD45RA-negative fraction. The CDR3, as DNA: TGTGCTAGTGGTTTGGTAACTGGCGGGCAAGAGACCCAGTACTTC. This sequence encodes CASGLVTGGQETQYF.